What follows are 29 T cell receptor beta chains derived from one specimen sequenced in a study of response to subunit inactivated influenza vaccine. TCRdb recomputed calls from the RT-PCR reads with MiXCR, one row per CDR3 protein. The data show about 500,000 distinct CDR3 sequences, 15% to 20% seen once. Sequenced here: CD4+ T cells sorted from PBMCs, sampled about 24 months after vaccination. These receptors all come from a man aged 45-69 years who received an inactivated influenza vaccine.

The table lists this clonotype with a count of one. Given a much more abundant clone one base away, this may be a read error. The chain uses TRBV11-2 and TRBJ2-3; weak D call: TRBD2 (6 bases). CDR1 and CDR2 from the germline V gene are SGHAT and FQNNGV. The CDR3 is made up of 16 amino acids. V was cut by 1 base and J by 5 bases, with 16 bases left in between. The CDR3 DNA is TGTGCCAGCAGCTTAGCTGCGGGATGTGGAGTAGATACGCAGTATTTT. It encodes CASSLAAGCGVDTQYF.

This clonotype has only a few counts. The chain has TRBV2 and TRBJ1-1; D is undetermined. The CDR3 is made up of 14 amino acids. Per germline, CDR1 SNHLY and CDR2 FYNNEI. Between the trimmed V and J ends, which lost 6 bases and 0 bases, there was a span of 11 bases. The CDR3 DNA reads as TGTGCCAGCAGCGACGTGAGAGTGAACACTGAAGCTTTCTTT. It codes for CASSDVRVNTEAFF.

This clonotype was detected many times. The chain is built from TRBV4-3 and TRBJ1-2; 8 bases line up with TRBD1. V dropped 2 bases and J dropped 5; count of bases not matched to a gene: 4. The CDR3 is 14 residues long. CDR1 and CDR2 from the germline V gene are LGHNA and YSLEER. DNA of the CDR3: TGCGCCAGCAGCCAAAAGACAGGGGATTATGGCTACACCTTC. Translated, it gives CASSQKTGDYGYTF.

This clonotype has more than one count but fewer than ten. V gene TRBV7-9 combines with J gene TRBJ1-2; the match to TRBD1 covers 7 bases. V shed 5 bases and J 4 bases; nucleotides not matched to a gene: 13. This CDR3 region has 16 residues. Germline values: CDR1 SEHNR, CDR2 FQNEAQ (reference sequence). The CDR3 DNA is TGTGCCAGCAGCGGAGAGGTCCCCGGGACAGCCTATGGCTACACCTTC. This gives the protein CASSGEVPGTAYGYTF.

This clonotype has only a few counts. This clone may be a read error of a much larger clone one base away. The chain carries TRBV7-2 and TRBJ1-2; possibly TRBD1 for D (5 bases). The CDR3 is 14 residues long. Germline V lookup: CDR1 SGHTA, CDR2 FQGNSA. The ends were cut back, 0 bases at V and 2 bases at J, with 7 bases in the middle. The CDR3 region is CASSLAGENYGYTF. The CDR3 DNA reads as TGTGCCAGCAGCTTAGCGGGGGAAAACTATGGCTACACCTTC.

This chain links TRBV12-3 or TRBV12-4 with TRBJ2-1, with 8 positions matching TRBD2. This CDR3 has 14 residues. V dropped 5 bases and J dropped 9; count of bases not matched to a gene: 9. Written as DNA, the CDR3 is TGTGCCAGCAGTCCAAGCGGGGGAATCCCTGAGCAGTTCTTC. Protein product: CASSPSGGIPEQFF.

This chain links TRBV20-1 with TRBJ2-1; 8 bases fit TRBD2. Looked up from germline, CDR1 is DFQATT and CDR2 is SNEGSKA (reference sequence). The CDR3 has 14 amino acids. The trim removed 5 bases at V and 6 bases at J, leaving 9 bases unmatched. CDR3 loop: CSALGVAGSNEQFF. The DNA for the CDR3 is TGCAGTGCTCTAGGGGTAGCGGGAAGCAATGAGCAGTTCTTC.

The V call is TRBV5-1, the J call TRBJ2-1, with D hard to call. V shed 0 bases and J shed 0 bases, with 7 bases lying between them. This CDR3 is 15 amino acids long. Germline CDR1 SGHRS, CDR2 YFSETQ. CDR3 in amino acids: CASSLGTYSYNEQFF. In DNA form, the CDR3 reads TGCGCCAGCAGCTTGGGGACCTACTCCTACAATGAGCAGTTCTTC.

This clonotype was recorded many times. The CDR3 nucleotides are TGCAGTGCTAGACCCCAGTTTCTGGGTCTGGGCTCCTACAATGAGCAGTTCTTC. Translated, it gives CSARPQFLGLGSYNEQFF. The chain links TRBV20-1 to TRBJ2-1; D not resolved. The CDR3 totals 18 residues. V gave up 2 bases and J gave up 0 bases, with 20 bases separating them. CDR1 DFQATT and CDR2 SNEGSKA come from the germline V gene (reference sequence).

In this sample, this clonotype turned up a few times. The rearrangement joins TRBV2 to TRBJ1-4, with no clear D. Germline CDR1 reads SNHLY; CDR2 reads FYNNEI. V was pared by 4 bases and J by 3 bases, with 9 bases between. The CDR3 is 14 amino acids. CDR3 loop: CASSVGYSNEKLFF. In DNA, the CDR3 is TGTGCCAGCAGTGTCGGATACTCTAATGAAAAACTGTTTTTT. Together with reference TRBV2 and TRBJ1-4, the CDR3 gives the full variable domain: EPEVTQTPSHQVTQMGQEVILRCVPISNHLYFYWYRQILGQKVEFLVSFYNNEISEKSEIFDDQFSVERPDGSNFTLKIRSTKLEDSAMYFCASSVGYSNEKLFFGSGTQLSVL.

The chain is built from TRBV9 and TRBJ2-5; TRBD2 matches 7 bases. V lost 0 bases and J lost 3; bases outside the gene matches: 2. The germline V gene has CDR1 SGDLS and CDR2 YYNGEE. The length of the CDR3 is 14 residues. The CDR3 DNA is TGTGCCAGCAGCGTAGGCGCGGGAGAAGAGACCCAGTACTTC. Translated, it gives CASSVGAGEETQYF.

J is TRBJ2-3 and V is TRBV6-2 or TRBV6-3; TRBD2 agrees at 14 bases. In germline, CDR1 is MNHEY, CDR2 SVGEGT. The CDR3 sequence is 16 residues long. The junction had 4 bases not matched to a gene; V was cut back by 7 bases and J by 1 base. CDR3 DNA: TGTGCCAGCACCCGGGGACTAGCGGGGGGCACAGATACGCAGTATTTT. As protein: CASTRGLAGGTDTQYF.

In this sample, this clonotype turned up a few times. The V call is TRBV6-2 or TRBV6-3, the J call TRBJ2-1; D tentatively reads TRBD1 or TRBD2 (5 bases each). The CDR3 is made up of 16 amino acids. Looked up from germline, CDR1 is MNHEY and CDR2 is SVGEGT. The ends were cut back, 7 bases at V and 4 bases at J, with 20 bases in the middle. CDR3 sequence: CASNPDRGGGYNEQFF. CDR3 nucleotide sequence: TGTGCCAGCAACCCCGACCGGGGCGGAGGTTACAATGAGCAGTTCTTC.

The genes are TRBV4-1 and TRBJ2-7; no reliable D call. CDR1 MGHRA and CDR2 YSYEKL come from the germline V gene. This CDR3 is built from 14 residues. V dropped 0 bases and J dropped 3 bases, with 9 bases sitting between them. The CDR3 here is CASSQDPTSYEQYF. DNA of the CDR3: TGCGCCAGCAGCCAAGATCCTACAAGCTACGAGCAGTACTTC.

This clonotype was detected a few times. The CDR3 protein is CASSPGRGGGYGYTF. The CDR3 DNA follows: TGTGCCAGCAGCCCAGGAAGGGGTGGAGGATATGGCTACACCTTC. The V gene is TRBV3-1, the J gene TRBJ1-2, with a tentative D call TRBD1 (5 bases). Germline CDR1 LGHDT, CDR2 YNNKEL (reference sequence). This CDR3 is 15 amino acids long. Trimming left V 4 bases short and J 5 bases short, with 17 bases between.

This clonotype has just a few counts. This chain connects TRBV3-1 to TRBJ2-3; TRBD2 agrees at 9 bases. The CDR3 extends over 16 amino acids. CDR1 is LGHDT, CDR2 YNNKEL, per germline (reference sequence). V dropped 4 bases and J dropped 4; count of bases not matched to a gene: 9. This chain's CDR3 is CASSPAGGQVSDTQYF. CDR3 DNA: TGTGCCAGCAGCCCAGCGGGGGGCCAGGTGTCAGATACGCAGTATTTT.

This clonotype was counted between two and nine times. The chain links TRBV29-1 to TRBJ2-3; tentative D call: TRBD1 (5 bases). V was clipped by 6 bases and J by 2 bases, with 12 bases between them. The CDR3 is 13 amino acids. Germline V CDR1 and CDR2: SQVTM, ANQGSEA. The CDR3 protein is CSVKGLNTDTQYF. The CDR3, as DNA: TGCAGCGTAAAGGGGCTTAACACAGATACGCAGTATTTT.

J is TRBJ2-1 and V is TRBV24-1, with D uncertain. The CDR3 extends over 12 amino acids. V lost 1 base to trimming and J lost 12 bases, with 9 bases between them. Germline assignment: CDR1 KGHDR and CDR2 SFDVKD. The CDR3 loop reads CATSDFGRGQFF. CDR3 bases: TGTGCCACCAGTGATTTCGGCCGTGGGCAGTTCTTC.

This clonotype was detected only a few times. The chain employs TRBV6-1 and TRBJ1-4; TRBD1 matches 7 bases. The junction had 13 bases not matched to a gene; V was cut back by 5 bases and J by 4 bases. The CDR3 sequence is 17 residues long. Germline V gives CDR1 MNHNS, CDR2 SASEGT. DNA for the CDR3: TGTGCCAGCAGTCGAACGGTTAAACAGGGGTATAATGAAAAACTGTTTTTT. Protein product: CASSRTVKQGYNEKLFF.

This clonotype was picked up a small number of times. The V gene is TRBV4-1, the J gene TRBJ2-2; D is unresolved. The length of the CDR3 is 13 residues. The V gene lost 0 bases and the J gene lost 7 bases, with 6 bases spanning the gap. Looked up from germline, CDR1 is MGHRA and CDR2 is YSYEKL. The CDR3 spells CASSQEVFGELFF. The CDR3 DNA reads TGCGCCAGCAGCCAAGAAGTGTTCGGGGAGCTGTTTTTT.

The chain uses TRBV4-1 and TRBJ2-1, with 11 positions matching TRBD2. Germline values: CDR1 MGHRA, CDR2 YSYEKL. CDR3 length: 16 amino acids. The V gene end was trimmed by 0 bases and the J gene end by 3 bases; junction bases not matched to a gene: 1. The CDR3 loop is CASSQDTSGGYNEQFF. CDR3 DNA: TGCGCCAGCAGCCAAGATACTAGCGGGGGCTACAATGAGCAGTTCTTC.

This clonotype was observed a few times. Written as DNA, the CDR3 is TGCAGTGCTAGATGGGACTCCCATAGGCAGTATTTT. Its translation is CSARWDSHRQYF. The rearrangement uses TRBV20-1 and TRBJ2-3, with D tentatively TRBD2 (6 bases). Germline CDR1 DFQATT, CDR2 SNEGSKA (reference sequence). The CDR3 runs 12 residues. Trimming cost V 2 bases and J 11 bases, with 14 bases left between them.

The chain couples TRBV18 to TRBJ2-1; no clear D gene. This CDR3 spans 14 amino acids. Looked up from germline, CDR1 is KGHSH and CDR2 is LQKENI. V was shortened by 6 bases and J by 0 bases, with 9 bases between the two germline ends. The CDR3 here is CASSRSSSYNEQFF. CDR3 bases: TGTGCCAGCTCTCGGTCCAGCTCCTACAATGAGCAGTTCTTC. Together with reference TRBV18 and TRBJ2-1, the CDR3 gives the full variable domain: NAGVMQNPRHLVRRRGQEARLRCSPMKGHSHVYWYRQLPEEGLKFMVYLQKENIIDESGMPKERFSAEFPKEGPSILRIQQVVRGDSAAYFCASSRSSSYNEQFFGPGTRLTVL.

This clonotype showed up just a few times. V is TRBV20-1 and J is TRBJ2-7; D is uncertain. Trimming removed 6 bases at V and 0 bases at J, with 15 bases between. The CDR3 spans 14 residues. Germline lookup yields CDR1 DFQATT and CDR2 SNEGSKA (reference sequence). The CDR3, as DNA: TGCAGTGCCCCGGACGCGAGGAGCTCCTACGAGCAGTACTTC. This gives the protein CSAPDARSSYEQYF.

This clonotype was observed many times. The J gene is TRBJ2-7, the V gene TRBV5-1; D possibly corresponds to TRBD1 (5 bases). Trimming cost V 4 bases and J 1 base, with 9 bases left between them. The CDR3 runs 13 residues. Germline V gene data show CDR1 as SGHRS and CDR2 as YFSETQ. The CDR3 loop reads CASSIDRSYEQYF. CDR3 in DNA: TGCGCCAGCAGCATAGACAGATCCTACGAGCAGTACTTC.

The chain links TRBV11-2 to TRBJ2-7; tentatively, D is TRBD2 (5 bases). This CDR3 is 15 amino acids long. Germline V gives CDR1 SGHAT, CDR2 FQNNGV. V was cut by 1 base and J by 3 bases, with 13 bases left in between. The CDR3 is CASSLGLTRDYEQYF. CDR3 in DNA: TGTGCCAGCAGCTTAGGACTGACGAGGGACTACGAGCAGTACTTC.

The chain has TRBV12-3 or TRBV12-4 and TRBJ2-7, with D possibly TRBD1 on 5 matching bases. The CDR3 has 14 residues. V lost 1 base to trimming and J lost 4 bases, with 11 bases between them. CDR3 coding DNA: TGTGCCAGCAGTTTAGGCAGGGAACGATACGAGCAGTACTTC. This gives the protein CASSLGRERYEQYF.

This clonotype was seen only a few times. This chain links TRBV30 with TRBJ1-6, with D possibly matching TRBD1 (5 bases). The CDR3 spans 13 residues. Trimming took off 2 bases at V and 7 bases at J, with 9 bases between the two ends. Germline V lookup: CDR1 GTSNPN, CDR2 SVGIG (reference sequence). The DNA for the CDR3 is TGTGCCTGGAGTATTCAGGGAAATTCACCCCTCCACTTT. Protein: CAWSIQGNSPLHF.

The CDR3 nucleotides are TGCGCCAGCAGCTTCGGACAGAGAACGACCTACGAGCAGTACTTC. Residues: CASSFGQRTTYEQYF. The J gene is TRBJ2-7, the V gene TRBV5-1; the D gene is possibly TRBD1 (6 bases). With 2 bases removed from V and 2 bases from J, the gap between germline ends came to 14 bases. Germline loops: CDR1 SGHRS, CDR2 YFSETQ. This CDR3 is 15 amino acids long.